These 28 T cell receptor beta chains share one sample of origin, sequenced in a study of blood T cells in healthy people across ages. Then a second PCR, running roughly 7 to 11 cycles, was carried out with a sample-barcoded 5' primer and a J-beta primer mix. One entry per CDR3 protein, called by TCRdb with MiXCR from the 5' RACE reads. The top ten hold approximately 31% of the sample, which has hundreds of thousands of distinct CDR3 sequences, around 41% seen once. What was sequenced was blood. All receptors come from a man aged 80 or over in good health.

The chain links TRBV29-1 to TRBJ2-6, with 9 bases matching TRBD1. With 2 bases clipped from V and 3 bases from J, the junction kept 8 bases outside the gene matches. The length of the CDR3 is 17 residues. Germline assignment: CDR1 SQVTM and CDR2 ANQGSEA. CDR3 amino acids: CSVESRGQGYGANVLTF. The CDR3 bases are TGCAGCGTTGAATCCCGGGGACAGGGTTATGGGGCCAACGTCCTGACTTTC.

As concerns this clonotype: An end of the junction differs from the germline gene, which may be a read error. The chain is built from TRBV18 and TRBJ1-1; 8 nucleotides line up with TRBD1. Germline CDR1 and CDR2: KGHSH and LQKENI. The CDR3 extends over 17 amino acids. CDR3 region: CASSPQGGAVMNTEAFF. As DNA, the CDR3 is TGTGCCAGCTCCCCACAGGGGGGGGCCGTCATGAACACTGAAGCTTTCTTT.

This chain uses TRBV6-2 or TRBV6-3 with TRBJ2-1, with 7 bases identical to TRBD1. Trimming took 6 bases from V and 6 from J; bases not matched to a gene: 11. Germline-derived CDR1 and CDR2 are MNHEY and SVGEGT. This CDR3 has 15 residues. CDR3: CASRNLRGPLNEQFF. The DNA of the CDR3 is TGTGCCAGCAGAAATCTAAGGGGGCCCCTCAATGAGCAGTTCTTC.

The genes are TRBV5-1 and TRBJ1-1; a possible D gene is TRBD1 (5 bases). Germline V gene sequence: CDR1 SGHRS, CDR2 YFSETQ. This CDR3 region has 15 residues. Trimming cost V 3 bases and J 8 bases, with 20 bases left between them. The CDR3 nucleotides read TGCGCCAGCAGCTGGGGGACGGCCTTGATGGAGGAAGCTTTCTTT. Translation gives CASSWGTALMEEAFF.

This clonotype was detected many times. The gene calls are TRBV6-2 or TRBV6-3 and TRBJ1-2; 7 bases line up with TRBD1. Trimming took 5 bases from V and 0 from J; bases not matched to a gene: 6. Germline V lookup: CDR1 MNHEY, CDR2 SVGEGT. This CDR3 has 15 residues. Written as DNA, the CDR3 is TGTGCCAGCAGTGTTGGGACAGCGACTAACTATGGCTACACCTTC. Amino acids: CASSVGTATNYGYTF.

This rearrangement joins TRBV6-6 to TRBJ2-7; TRBD1 might be the D (7 bases). This CDR3 spans 14 amino acids. V was pared by 6 bases and J by 0 bases, with 12 bases between. Germline assignment: CDR1 MNHNY and CDR2 SVGAGI (reference sequence). The CDR3 DNA follows: TGTGCCAGCAGCGGGACAGCGGGCTCCTACGAGCAGTACTTC. Translated: CASSGTAGSYEQYF.

The gene calls are TRBV3-1 and TRBJ2-3, with unresolved D. This CDR3 has 14 amino acids. Germline CDR1 LGHDT, CDR2 YNNKEL (reference sequence). The germline V and J ends were trimmed by 4 bases and 4 bases, with 12 bases remaining between them. The CDR3 loop reads CASSPLPGADTQYF. The DNA of the CDR3 is TGTGCCAGCAGCCCCCTCCCGGGCGCAGATACGCAGTATTTT.

In this sample, this clonotype turned up a few times. One junction end disagrees with the germline gene, perhaps due to a read error. The chain is built from TRBV20-1 and TRBJ1-6; tentative D call: TRBD1 (5 bases). The CDR3 runs 15 residues. Germline CDR1 and CDR2: DFQATT and SNEGSKA (reference sequence). CDR3 nucleotide sequence: TGTAGTGCTAGGGTGGGGCCCTCCTATAATTCACCCCTCCACTTT. This gives the protein CSARVGPSYNSPLHF.

The rearrangement links TRBV9 to TRBJ2-1; tentatively, D is TRBD2 (7 bases). CDR1 SGDLS and CDR2 YYNGEE come from the germline V gene. V lost 2 bases and J lost 4, with 13 bases in between. The CDR3 sequence is 15 residues long. The CDR3 is CASSVRRGPYNEQFF. The CDR3 nucleotides read TGTGCCAGCAGCGTGAGGCGGGGGCCGTACAATGAGCAGTTCTTC. The variable domain in full, with the rest retrieved from reference TRBV9 and TRBJ2-1, is DSGVTQTPKHLITATGQRVTLRCSPRSGDLSVYWYQQSLDQGLQFLIQYYNGEERAKGNILERFSAQQFPDLHSELNLSSLELGDSALYFCASSVRRGPYNEQFFGPGTRLTVL.

This clonotype has a handful of counts. The chain recombines TRBV20-1 with TRBJ1-1; the D gene is possibly TRBD1 (5 bases). V was pared by 6 bases and J by 8 bases, with 13 bases between. This CDR3 is 11 amino acids long. CDR1 and CDR2 from the germline V gene are DFQATT and SNEGSKA (reference sequence). CDR3 in amino acids: CSAPIDSEAFF. CDR3 in DNA: TGCAGTGCCCCGATCGACAGCGAAGCTTTCTTT.

V usage is TRBV7-3 and J usage is TRBJ2-7; 11 nucleotides agree with TRBD2. Germline V lookup: CDR1 SGHTA, CDR2 FQGTGA. V shed 4 bases, J shed 5 bases, and the junction held 7 bases outside the gene matches. The CDR3 is made up of 15 amino acids. The CDR3 region has the DNA TGTGCCAGCAGCTCTCAACTAGCGGGAGTCAACGAGCAGTACTTC. Protein sequence: CASSSQLAGVNEQYF.

Note on this clonotype: With a much larger clone just one base away, this may be a read error. This chain links TRBV5-4 with TRBJ2-7; D is undetermined. There are 13 residues in the CDR3. V was pared by 2 bases and J by 7 bases, with 13 bases between. CDR1 and CDR2 from the germline V gene are SGHNT and YYREEE (reference sequence). CDR3 DNA: TGTGCCAGCAGCTTCGTCGAAAACAATGAGCAGTACTTC. Encoded protein: CASSFVENNEQYF.

CDR3 amino acids: CSAPRGQYEAFF. CDR3 nucleotides: TGCAGTGCCCCTAGGGGACAGTATGAAGCTTTCTTT. The chain employs TRBV20-1 and TRBJ1-1; 7 positions match TRBD1. V trimming: 6 bases; J trimming: 7 bases; junction bases outside the gene matches: 8. The CDR3 is made up of 12 amino acids. The germline gives CDR1 DFQATT, CDR2 SNEGSKA (reference sequence).

This sequence joins TRBV20-1 and TRBJ1-5; no clear D gene. V was trimmed by 0 bases and J by 4 bases, leaving 10 bases between them. Germline V gives CDR1 DFQATT, CDR2 SNEGSKA (reference sequence). The CDR3 length is 14 residues. In DNA form, the CDR3 reads TGCAGTGCTAGAGATAGTAGGGAAAATCAGCCCCAGCATTTT. This translates into CSARDSRENQPQHF.

This clonotype was observed a handful of times. The V gene is TRBV20-1, the J gene TRBJ2-4; D assignment may be TRBD1 or TRBD2 (6 bases each). In germline, CDR1 is DFQATT, CDR2 SNEGSKA (reference sequence). V lost 0 bases, J lost 2 bases, and 11 bases lay in between. The CDR3 has 15 residues. The CDR3 here is CSAREDGGSKNIQYF. CDR3 bases: TGCAGTGCTAGAGAAGACGGGGGCTCCAAAAACATTCAGTACTTC.

The sample holds many counts of this clonotype. The V and J genes are TRBV5-1 and TRBJ2-2, with 8 bases fitting TRBD1. After removal of 0 bases from V and 3 bases from J, the junction contained 1 base not matched to a gene. The CDR3 length is 15 residues. Germline CDR1 reads SGHRS; CDR2 reads YFSETQ. The CDR3 sequence is CASSLDRGDTGELFF. The CDR3 DNA is TGCGCCAGCAGCTTGGACAGGGGGGACACCGGGGAGCTGTTTTTT.

This clonotype has more than one count but fewer than ten. This chain links TRBV5-1 with TRBJ2-3; no firm D call. V lost 1 base, J lost 1 base, and 13 bases lay in between. The CDR3 extends over 16 amino acids. Germline V CDR1 and CDR2: SGHRS, YFSETQ. CDR3 region: CASSLFGNSGTDTQYF. CDR3 bases: TGCGCCAGCAGCTTGTTCGGCAATAGTGGCACAGATACGCAGTATTTT.

The V call is TRBV6-5, the J call TRBJ2-3, with TRBD2 matching 7 bases. The CDR3 contains 17 residues. Germline CDR1 reads MNHEY; CDR2 reads SVGAGI. Germline trimming cut 3 bases from V and 3 bases from J; bases unmatched to any gene: 12. Here the CDR3 reads CASSYGVWGGETDTQYF. The CDR3 DNA reads as TGTGCCAGCAGTTATGGGGTCTGGGGGGGGGAGACAGATACGCAGTATTTT.

This clonotype was detected only a few times. The J gene is TRBJ2-7, the V gene TRBV28, with 7 bases matching TRBD1. In germline, CDR1 is MDHEN, CDR2 SYDVKM. V trimming: 5 bases; J trimming: 5 bases; junction bases outside the gene matches: 9. The CDR3 sequence is 14 residues long. The CDR3 coding sequence is TGTGCCAGCAGTCTACGACAGGGTACCCACGAGCAGTACTTC. It translates to CASSLRQGTHEQYF.

This sequence joins TRBV14 and TRBJ2-5, with 8 bases lining up with TRBD2. The CDR3 runs 16 residues. V shed 2 bases and J 5 bases; nucleotides not matched to a gene: 10. The germline V gene has CDR1 SGHDN and CDR2 FVKESK. Here the CDR3 reads CASSQTRMTGGETQYF. CDR3 in DNA: TGTGCCAGCAGCCAAACCCGGATGACGGGGGGGGAGACCCAGTACTTC.

The chain employs TRBV18 and TRBJ1-5; D uncertain. In germline, CDR1 is KGHSH, CDR2 LQKENI. The V gene lost 4 bases and the J gene lost 3 bases, with 19 bases spanning the gap. CDR3 length equals 17 residues. The DNA of the CDR3 is TGTGCCAGCTCACTACTTGAACCCCGGGCCTCCAATCAGCCCCAGCATTTT. Encoded protein: CASSLLEPRASNQPQHF. The entire variable domain, with the rest obtained from reference TRBV18 and TRBJ1-5, is as follows: NAGVMQNPRHLVRRRGQEARLRCSPMKGHSHVYWYRQLPEEGLKFMVYLQKENIIDESGMPKERFSAEFPKEGPSILRIQQVVRGDSAAYFCASSLLEPRASNQPQHFGDGTRLSIL.

V gene TRBV11-3 combines with J gene TRBJ2-1; D is ambiguous. The germline V and J ends were trimmed by 1 base and 10 bases, with 17 bases remaining between them. This CDR3 spans 15 amino acids. The V gene's germline CDR1 is SGHNT and CDR2 YENEEA. This chain's CDR3 is CASSLAYGGASEQFF. As DNA, the CDR3 is TGTGCCAGCAGCTTAGCGTACGGTGGCGCATCGGAGCAGTTCTTC.

J is TRBJ1-1 and V is TRBV20-1, with TRBD1 identical over 9 bases. This CDR3 has 15 amino acids. Germline CDR1 reads DFQATT; CDR2 reads SNEGSKA (reference sequence). V lost 3 bases and J lost 5; bases outside the gene matches: 10. The DNA for the CDR3 is TGCAGTGCTAGGGTTCCGGACAGGGGAAAAACTGAAGCTTTCTTT. This gives the protein CSARVPDRGKTEAFF.

V usage is TRBV9 and J usage is TRBJ1-1; 11 bases line up with TRBD1. Germline trimming cut 4 bases from V and 0 bases from J; bases unmatched to any gene: 11. The CDR3 covers 18 residues. In germline, CDR1 is SGDLS, CDR2 YYNGEE. The CDR3 spells CASSPGTGGTGVNTEAFF. CDR3 coding DNA: TGTGCCAGCAGCCCTGGGACAGGGGGGACAGGGGTGAACACTGAAGCTTTCTTT. The full variable domain, with the rest looked up from reference TRBV9 and TRBJ1-1, is DSGVTQTPKHLITATGQRVTLRCSPRSGDLSVYWYQQSLDQGLQFLIQYYNGEERAKGNILERFSAQQFPDLHSELNLSSLELGDSALYFCASSPGTGGTGVNTEAFFGQGTRLTVV.

This clonotype was seen more than once but under ten times. The J gene is TRBJ1-5, the V gene TRBV12-3 or TRBV12-4; 10 bases match TRBD1. This CDR3 region has 17 residues. Losses at the gene ends were 6 bases for V and 2 bases for J; bases not matched to a gene: 10. In DNA, the CDR3 is TGTGCCAGCAGCCCCGGACACGGGACAGGGGGCAATCAGCCCCAGCATTTT. Translation: CASSPGHGTGGNQPQHF.

Concerning this clonotype itself: The germline gene is not matched at one end of the junction; a read error may be the cause. This CDR3 reads CASRQGVGMGYGYTF. The CDR3 bases are TGCGCCAGCAGGCAAGGTGTGGGGATGGGCTATGGCTACACCTTC. The chain recombines TRBV4-3 with TRBJ1-2; D not resolved. Germline CDR1 and CDR2: LGHNA and YSLEER. This CDR3 spans 15 amino acids.

The gene calls are TRBV24-1 and TRBJ2-5; 14 positions match TRBD2. V lost 4 bases, J lost 11 bases, and 11 bases stayed unmatched. Germline-derived CDR1 and CDR2 are KGHDR and SFDVKD. CDR3 length equals 16 residues. In DNA form, the CDR3 reads TGTGCCACCAGTGAGCCGGGACTAGCGGGAGTCAATGAGCAGTACTTC. Protein sequence: CATSEPGLAGVNEQYF.

This chain links TRBV28 with TRBJ2-3, with D perhaps TRBD1 or TRBD2 (5 bases each). Deletions cut 6 bases from V and 2 bases from J, with 18 bases between. The CDR3 is 16 amino acids. Germline loops: CDR1 MDHEN, CDR2 SYDVKM. The CDR3 DNA follows: TGTGCCAGCAGCCCTCAAGCAGGGCGGGCCACAGATACGCAGTATTTT. Its translation is CASSPQAGRATDTQYF.